This T cell receptor beta chain emerged from a study of blood T cell repertoires in COVID-19. Study at large: PBMCs, B-cell-depleted T cells, or T cells were the source of the cDNA or gDNA that made up the material.

In the study's own analysis: Cell counts per sample came from amplifying reference gene primers. Some clones are missing from TCRdb's copy, which holds only in-frame ones; the method was immunoSEQ multiplex PCR. V, J and clone size are those of that table, while D and trimming were read from the DNA. Of roughly 81,000 clones in the sample, roughly four fifths are singletons; the top ten hold approximately 2%. V lost 6 bases and J 7 bases, leaving 18 bases between the germline ends. CDR3 length: 14 amino acids. Germline values: CDR1 MGHDK, CDR2 SYGVNS. The sequence came from a woman in her 70s with acute or convalescent COVID-19. The material sequenced was peripheral blood. The chain uses TRBV25-1 and TRBJ1-2; the D is unclear. The CDR3 coding sequence is TGTGCCAGCAGCCATTCATCCGGGGTAATTGGCTACACCTTC. It encodes CASSHSSGVIGYTF.